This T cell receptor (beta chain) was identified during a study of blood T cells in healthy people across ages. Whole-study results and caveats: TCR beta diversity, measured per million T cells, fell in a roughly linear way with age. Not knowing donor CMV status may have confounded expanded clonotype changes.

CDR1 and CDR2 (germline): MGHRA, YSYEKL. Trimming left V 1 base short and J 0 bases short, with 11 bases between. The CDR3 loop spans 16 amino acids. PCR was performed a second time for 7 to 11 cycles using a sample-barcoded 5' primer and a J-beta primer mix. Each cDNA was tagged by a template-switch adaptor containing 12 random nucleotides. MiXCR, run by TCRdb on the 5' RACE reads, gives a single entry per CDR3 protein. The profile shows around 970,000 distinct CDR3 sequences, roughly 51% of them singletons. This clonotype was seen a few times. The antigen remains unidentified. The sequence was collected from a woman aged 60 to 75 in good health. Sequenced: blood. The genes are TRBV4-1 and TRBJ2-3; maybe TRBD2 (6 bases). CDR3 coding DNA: TGCGCCAGCAGCCAAGGTCAACTAGCCAGCACAGATACGCAGTATTTT. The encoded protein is CASSQGQLASTDTQYF.